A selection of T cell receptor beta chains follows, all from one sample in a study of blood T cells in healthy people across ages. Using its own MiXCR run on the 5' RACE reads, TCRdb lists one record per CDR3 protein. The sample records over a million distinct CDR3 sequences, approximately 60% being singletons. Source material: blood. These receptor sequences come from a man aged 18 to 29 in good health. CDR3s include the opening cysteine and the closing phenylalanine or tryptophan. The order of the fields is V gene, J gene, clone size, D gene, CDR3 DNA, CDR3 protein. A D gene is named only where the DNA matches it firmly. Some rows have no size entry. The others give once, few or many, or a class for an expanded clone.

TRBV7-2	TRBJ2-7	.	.	TGTGCCAGCAGCCTGCCCAGCAGAAGTCTATACGAGCAGTACTTC	CASSLPSRSLYEQYF
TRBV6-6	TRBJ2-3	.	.	TGTGCCAGCAGTTACTATCTATCGCAGGGGGATACGCAGTATTTT	CASSYYLSQGDTQYF
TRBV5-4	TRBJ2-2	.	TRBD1	TGTGCCAGCAGCTTGGGGCCCAGGACAGGGTCTTACAGGGGGCTGTTTTTT	CASSLGPRTGSYRGLFF
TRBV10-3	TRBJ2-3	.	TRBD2	TGTGCCATCAGACCACTAGCGGGAGAGGGTTATACGCAGTATTTT	CAIRPLAGEGYTQYF
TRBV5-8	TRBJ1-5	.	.	TGTGCCAGCAGCTGGGTCCGGGGCAATCAGCCCCAGCATTTT	CASSWVRGNQPQHF
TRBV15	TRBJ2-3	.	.	TGTGCCACCAGCAGAGATACATACACAGATACGCAGTATTTT	CATSRDTYTDTQYF
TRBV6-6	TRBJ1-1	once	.	TGTGCCAGCCGTCATGCCATGAACACTGAAGCTTTCTTT	CASRHAMNTEAFF
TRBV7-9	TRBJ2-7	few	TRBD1	TGTGCCAGCAGGGATGACAGGGGGACCTACGAGCAGTACTTC	CASRDDRGTYEQYF
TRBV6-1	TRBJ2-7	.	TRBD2	TGTGCCAGCAGTGAAACTTCGGGGGGGCTCTACGAGCAGTACTTC	CASSETSGGLYEQYF
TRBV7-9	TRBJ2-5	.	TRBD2	TGTGCCACCAAGAGGAGCGGGGCGACAAGAGAGACCCAGTACTTC	CATKRSGATRETQYF